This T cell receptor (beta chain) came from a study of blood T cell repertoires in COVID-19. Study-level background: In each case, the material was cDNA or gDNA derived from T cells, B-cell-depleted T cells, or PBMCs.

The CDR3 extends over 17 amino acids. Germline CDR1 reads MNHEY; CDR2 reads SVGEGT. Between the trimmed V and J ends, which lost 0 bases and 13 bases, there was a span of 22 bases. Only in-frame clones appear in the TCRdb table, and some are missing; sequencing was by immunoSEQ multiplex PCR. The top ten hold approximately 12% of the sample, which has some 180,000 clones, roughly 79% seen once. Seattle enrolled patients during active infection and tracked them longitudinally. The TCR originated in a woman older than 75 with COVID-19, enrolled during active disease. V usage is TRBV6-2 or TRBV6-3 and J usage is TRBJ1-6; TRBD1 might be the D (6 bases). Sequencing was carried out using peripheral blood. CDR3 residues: CASSYSTPSGDQKPLHF. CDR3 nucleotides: TGTGCCAGCAGTTACTCGACCCCGTCAGGGGACCAGAAGCCCCTCCACTTT.